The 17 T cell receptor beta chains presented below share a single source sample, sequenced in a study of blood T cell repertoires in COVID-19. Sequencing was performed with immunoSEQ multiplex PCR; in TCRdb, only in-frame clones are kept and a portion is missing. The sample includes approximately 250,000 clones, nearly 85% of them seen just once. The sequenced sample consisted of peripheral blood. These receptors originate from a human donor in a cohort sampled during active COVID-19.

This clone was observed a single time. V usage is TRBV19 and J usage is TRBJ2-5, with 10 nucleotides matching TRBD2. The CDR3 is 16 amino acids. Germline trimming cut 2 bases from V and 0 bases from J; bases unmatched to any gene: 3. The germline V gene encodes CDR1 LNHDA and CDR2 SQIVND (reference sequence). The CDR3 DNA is TGTGCCAGTAGTATAAATAGCGGGAGGTACCAAGAGACCCAGTACTTC. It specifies CASSINSGRYQETQYF.

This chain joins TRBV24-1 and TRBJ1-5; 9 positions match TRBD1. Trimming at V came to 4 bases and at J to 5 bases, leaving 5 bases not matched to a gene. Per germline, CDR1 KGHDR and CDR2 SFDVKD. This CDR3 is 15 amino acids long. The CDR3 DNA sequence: TGTGCCACCAGTGACGCAGGGACAGGGCATCAGCCCCAGCATTTT. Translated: CATSDAGTGHQPQHF.

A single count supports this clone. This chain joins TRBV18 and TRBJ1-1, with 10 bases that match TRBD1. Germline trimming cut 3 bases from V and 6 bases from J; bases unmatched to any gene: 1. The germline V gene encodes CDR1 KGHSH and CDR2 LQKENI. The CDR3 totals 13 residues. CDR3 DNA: TGTGCCAGCTCACCCGGACAGGGGGCTGAAGCTTTCTTT. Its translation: CASSPGQGAEAFF.

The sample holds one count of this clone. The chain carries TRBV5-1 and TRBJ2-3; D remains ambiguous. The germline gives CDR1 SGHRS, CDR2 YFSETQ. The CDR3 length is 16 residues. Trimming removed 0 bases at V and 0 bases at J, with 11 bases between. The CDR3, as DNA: TGCGCCAGCAGCTTGGGAGCGTCTACTAGCACAGATACGCAGTATTTT. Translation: CASSLGASTSTDTQYF.

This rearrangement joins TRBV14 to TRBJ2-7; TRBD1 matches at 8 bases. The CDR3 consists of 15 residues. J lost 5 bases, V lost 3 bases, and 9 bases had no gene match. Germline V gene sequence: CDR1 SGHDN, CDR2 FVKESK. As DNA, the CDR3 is TGTGCCAGCAGCCAGGCCGGACAGGGTCTCAACGAGCAGTACTTC. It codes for CASSQAGQGLNEQYF. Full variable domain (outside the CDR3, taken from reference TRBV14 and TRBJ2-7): EAGVTQFPSHSVIEKGQTVTLRCDPISGHDNLYWYRRVMGKEIKFLLHFVKESKQDESGMPNNRFLAERTGGTYSTLKVQPAELEDSGVYFCASSQAGQGLNEQYFGPGTRLTVT.

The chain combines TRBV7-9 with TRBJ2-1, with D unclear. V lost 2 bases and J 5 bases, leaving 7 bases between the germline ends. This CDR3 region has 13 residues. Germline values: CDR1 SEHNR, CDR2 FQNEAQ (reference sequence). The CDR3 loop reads CASSLWADNEQFF. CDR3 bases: TGTGCCAGCAGCTTATGGGCAGACAATGAGCAGTTCTTC. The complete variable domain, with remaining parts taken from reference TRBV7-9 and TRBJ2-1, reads DTGVSQNPRHKITKRGQNVTFRCDPISEHNRLYWYRQTLGQGPEFLTYFQNEAQLEKSRLLSDRFSAERPKGSFSTLEIQRTEQGDSAMYLCASSLWADNEQFFGPGTRLTVL.

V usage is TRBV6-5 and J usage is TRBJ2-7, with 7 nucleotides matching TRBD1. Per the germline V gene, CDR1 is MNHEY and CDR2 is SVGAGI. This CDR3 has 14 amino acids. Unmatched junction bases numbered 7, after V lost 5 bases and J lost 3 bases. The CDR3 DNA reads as TGTGCCAGCAGTCAGGGACAGCAGAACTACGAGCAGTACTTC. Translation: CASSQGQQNYEQYF.

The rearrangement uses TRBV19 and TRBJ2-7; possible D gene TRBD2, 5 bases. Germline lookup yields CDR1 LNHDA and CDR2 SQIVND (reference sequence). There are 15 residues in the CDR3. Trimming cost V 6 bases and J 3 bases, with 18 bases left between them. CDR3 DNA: TGTGCCAGTAGCCCTCCGGGATCCCCCAACTACGAGCAGTACTTC. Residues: CASSPPGSPNYEQYF. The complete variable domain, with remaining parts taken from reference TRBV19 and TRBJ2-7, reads DGGITQSPKYLFRKEGQNVTLSCEQNLNHDAMYWYRQDPGQGLRLIYYSQIVNDFQKGDIAEGYSVSREKKESFPLTVTSAQKNPTAFYLCASSPPGSPNYEQYFGPGTRLTVT.

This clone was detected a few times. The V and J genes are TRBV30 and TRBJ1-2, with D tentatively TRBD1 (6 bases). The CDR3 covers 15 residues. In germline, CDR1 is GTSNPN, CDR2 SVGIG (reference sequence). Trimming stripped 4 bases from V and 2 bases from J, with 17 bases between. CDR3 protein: CAWTRPGTRNYGYTF. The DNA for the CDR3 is TGTGCCTGGACCCGACCAGGGACACGGAACTATGGCTACACCTTC.

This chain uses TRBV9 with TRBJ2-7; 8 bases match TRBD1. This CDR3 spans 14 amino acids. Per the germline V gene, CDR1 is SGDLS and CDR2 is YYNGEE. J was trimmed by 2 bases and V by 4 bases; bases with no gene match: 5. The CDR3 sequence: CASSRGQGPYEQYF. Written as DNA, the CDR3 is TGTGCCAGCAGCAGAGGACAGGGCCCCTACGAGCAGTACTTC.

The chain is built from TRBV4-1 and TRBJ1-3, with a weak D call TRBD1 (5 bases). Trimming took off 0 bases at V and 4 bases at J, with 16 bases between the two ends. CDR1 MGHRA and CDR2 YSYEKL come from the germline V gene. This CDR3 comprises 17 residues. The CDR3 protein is CASSQDRQGAGGNTIYF. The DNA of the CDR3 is TGCGCCAGCAGCCAAGATCGCCAGGGAGCGGGGGGAAACACCATATATTTT.

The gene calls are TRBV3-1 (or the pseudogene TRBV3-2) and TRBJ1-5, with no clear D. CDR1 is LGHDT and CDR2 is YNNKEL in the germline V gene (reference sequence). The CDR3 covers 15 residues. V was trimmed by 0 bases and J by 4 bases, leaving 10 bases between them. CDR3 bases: TGTGCCAGCAGCCAAGATATAACAGCTAATCAGCCCCAGCATTTT. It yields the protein CASSQDITANQPQHF.

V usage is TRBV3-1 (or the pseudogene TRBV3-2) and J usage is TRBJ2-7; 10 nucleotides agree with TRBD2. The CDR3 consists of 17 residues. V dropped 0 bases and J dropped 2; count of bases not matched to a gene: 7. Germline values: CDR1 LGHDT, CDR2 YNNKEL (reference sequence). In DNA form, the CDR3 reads TGTGCCAGCAGCCAAGATCTCCCCAGCGGGGGGGCCTACGAGCAGTACTTC. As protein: CASSQDLPSGGAYEQYF.

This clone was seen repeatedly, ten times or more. The DNA of the CDR3 is TGTGCCAGCAGGCGGTCGGGTGGCTACACCTTC. Encoded protein: CASRRSGGYTF. The rearrangement uses TRBV12-3 or TRBV12-4 and TRBJ1-2; D unclear. The CDR3 consists of 11 residues. V lost 6 bases, J lost 7 bases, and 9 bases lay in between.

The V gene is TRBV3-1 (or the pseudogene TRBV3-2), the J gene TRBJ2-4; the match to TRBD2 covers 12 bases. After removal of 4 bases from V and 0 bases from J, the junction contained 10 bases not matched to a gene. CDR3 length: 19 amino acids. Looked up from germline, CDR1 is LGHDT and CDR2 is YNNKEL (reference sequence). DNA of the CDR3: TGTGCCAGCAGCCGCCGCTTTACTAGCGGGGGGCTAGCCAAAAACATTCAGTACTTC. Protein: CASSRRFTSGGLAKNIQYF.

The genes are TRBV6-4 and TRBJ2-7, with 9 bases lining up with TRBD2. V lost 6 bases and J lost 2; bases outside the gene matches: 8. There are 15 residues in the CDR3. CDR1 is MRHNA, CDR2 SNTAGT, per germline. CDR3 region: CASSLETSGPYEQYF. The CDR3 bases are TGTGCCAGCAGCCTGGAGACTAGCGGCCCCTACGAGCAGTACTTC.

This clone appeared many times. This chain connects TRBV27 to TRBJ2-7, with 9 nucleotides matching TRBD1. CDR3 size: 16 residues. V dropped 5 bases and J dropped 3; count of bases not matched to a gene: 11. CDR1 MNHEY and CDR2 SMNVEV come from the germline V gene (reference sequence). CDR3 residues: CASSPKGRDRDYEQYF. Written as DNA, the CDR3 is TGTGCCAGCAGTCCCAAAGGAAGGGACAGGGACTACGAGCAGTACTTC.